A single sample gave rise to the 7 T cell receptor beta chains below, sequenced in a study of shared clonotypes between healthy human individuals. TCRdb's copy holds only in-frame clones and misses some; the assay was immunoSEQ multiplex PCR. The sample has about 820,000 clones, around 92% seen once. It was CD45RO-negative cells, positively selected for CCR7, that made up naive CD8 cells, with terminally differentiated effector memory CD45RA+ cells excluded. Sequencing was performed on naive CD8+ T cells sorted from blood. The receptors come from a man aged 25 to 45 in good health.

Only one count was recorded for this clone. This sequence joins TRBV9 and TRBJ2-1; 9 bases match TRBD2. The germline V gene has CDR1 SGDLS and CDR2 YYNGEE. CDR3 length: 17 residues. V was clipped by 0 bases and J by 6 bases; unmatched bases: 10. CDR3 bases: TGTGCCAGCAGCGTAGGGGGTAGCGGGAGTGTTTTCAATGAGCAGTTCTTC. Protein product: CASSVGGSGSVFNEQFF.

This clone is a singleton in its sample. The chain recombines TRBV7-2 with TRBJ2-7; 10 bases are shared with TRBD2. The trim removed 5 bases at V and 2 bases at J, leaving 6 bases unmatched. The CDR3 covers 15 residues. The germline V gene has CDR1 SGHTA and CDR2 FQGNSA. The CDR3 loop is CASSPTSGTAYEQYF. Written as DNA, the CDR3 is TGTGCCAGCAGCCCAACTAGCGGGACGGCCTACGAGCAGTACTTC.

This sequence joins TRBV27 and TRBJ2-5; 10 bases are shared with TRBD2. The germline V gene encodes CDR1 MNHEY and CDR2 SMNVEV (reference sequence). The V and J ends lost 8 bases and 4 bases, in that order; junction bases with no gene match: 7. The CDR3 has 14 residues. CDR3 in DNA: TGTGCCAGCCCGGGGCTAGCGGGAGTAGAGACCCAGTACTTC. This sequence encodes CASPGLAGVETQYF.

J is TRBJ2-7 and V is TRBV28, with D possibly matching TRBD2 (5 bases). CDR1 is MDHEN, CDR2 SYDVKM, per germline. V shed 8 bases and J shed 3 bases, with 8 bases lying between them. The CDR3 consists of 11 residues. CDR3 sequence reads: CASGGYYEQYF. The CDR3 DNA is TGTGCCAGCGGAGGTTACTACGAGCAGTACTTC.

The V and J genes are TRBV19 and TRBJ2-1; 7 bases line up with TRBD2. The CDR3 length is 16 residues. Germline V gene sequence: CDR1 LNHDA, CDR2 SQIVND (reference sequence). V was clipped by 6 bases and J by 0 bases; unmatched bases: 8. The chain's CDR3 is CASSLVAGSSYNEQFF. CDR3 in DNA: TGTGCCAGTAGCCTAGTAGCGGGCAGCTCCTACAATGAGCAGTTCTTC.

This chain connects TRBV6-5 to TRBJ1-1; no clear D gene. The CDR3 length is 14 residues. V gave up 6 bases and J gave up 3 bases, with 14 bases separating them. Germline values: CDR1 MNHEY, CDR2 SVGAGI. CDR3 in amino acids: CASSPQGLDTEAFF. The DNA for the CDR3 is TGTGCCAGCAGCCCACAAGGGCTAGACACTGAAGCTTTCTTT.

Regarding this clone: The same CDR3 is also encoded by other DNA sequences in this sample. CDR3 residues: CASSLRLTYEQYF. The CDR3 DNA sequence: TGTGCCAGCAGTTTAAGGCTAACCTACGAGCAGTACTTC. V and J are TRBV27 and TRBJ2-7; D is unclear. The V and J ends lost 2 bases and 2 bases respectively, with 7 bases between them. This CDR3 is 13 amino acids long. In germline, CDR1 is MNHEY, CDR2 SMNVEV (reference sequence).